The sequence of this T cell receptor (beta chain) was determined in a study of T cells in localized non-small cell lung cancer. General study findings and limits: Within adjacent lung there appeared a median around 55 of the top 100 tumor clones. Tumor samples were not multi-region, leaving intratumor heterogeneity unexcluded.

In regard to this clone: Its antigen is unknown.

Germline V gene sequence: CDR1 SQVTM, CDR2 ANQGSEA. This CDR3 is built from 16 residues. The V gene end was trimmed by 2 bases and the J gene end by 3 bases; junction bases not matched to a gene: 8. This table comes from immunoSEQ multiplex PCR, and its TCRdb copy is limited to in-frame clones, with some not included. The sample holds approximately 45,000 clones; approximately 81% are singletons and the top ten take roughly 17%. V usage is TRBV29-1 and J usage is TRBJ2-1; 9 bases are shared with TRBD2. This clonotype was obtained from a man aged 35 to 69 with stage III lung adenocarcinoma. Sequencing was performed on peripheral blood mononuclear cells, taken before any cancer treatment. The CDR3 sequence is CSVEFMGRGGYNEQFF. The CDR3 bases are TGCAGCGTTGAATTTATGGGGCGGGGGGGCTACAATGAGCAGTTCTTC.